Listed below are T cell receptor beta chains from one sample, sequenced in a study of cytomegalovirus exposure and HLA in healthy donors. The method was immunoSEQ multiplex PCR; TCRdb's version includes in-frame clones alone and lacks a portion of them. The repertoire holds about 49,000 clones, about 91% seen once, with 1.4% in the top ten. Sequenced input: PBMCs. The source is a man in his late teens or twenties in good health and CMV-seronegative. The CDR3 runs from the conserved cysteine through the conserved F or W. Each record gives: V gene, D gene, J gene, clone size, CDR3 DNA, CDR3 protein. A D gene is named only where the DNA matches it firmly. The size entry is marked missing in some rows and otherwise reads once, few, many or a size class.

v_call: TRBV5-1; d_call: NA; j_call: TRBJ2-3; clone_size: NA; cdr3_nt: TGCGCCAGCAGCTTGGCGCAGGGGCTCACAGATACGCAGTATTTT; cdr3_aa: CASSLAQGLTDTQYF
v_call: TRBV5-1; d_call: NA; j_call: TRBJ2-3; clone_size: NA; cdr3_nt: TGCGCCAGCAGCTTAACTAGGTTTCACACAGATACGCAGTATTTT; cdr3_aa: CASSLTRFHTDTQYF
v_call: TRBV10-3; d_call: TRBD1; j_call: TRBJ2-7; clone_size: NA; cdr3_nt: TGTGCCATCAGCCCGACAGGGAGCTCCTACGAGCAGTACTTC; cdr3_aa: CAISPTGSSYEQYF
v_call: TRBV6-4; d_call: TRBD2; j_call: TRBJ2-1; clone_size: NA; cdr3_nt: TGTGCCAGCAGTGCGCGGGAGGGCCCCGGGAATGAGCAGTTCTTC; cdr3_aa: CASSAREGPGNEQFF
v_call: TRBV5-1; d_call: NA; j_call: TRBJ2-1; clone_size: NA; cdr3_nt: TGCGCCAGCAGCCCCTCGGGACAGGGGGTAGCGGGAGGGCCGTATGAGCAGTTCTTC; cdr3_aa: CASSPSGQGVAGGPYEQFF
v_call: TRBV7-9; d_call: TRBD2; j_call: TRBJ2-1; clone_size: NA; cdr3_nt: TGTGCCAGCAGCCAGGGACTAGCGGGACCTAATGAGCAGTTCTTC; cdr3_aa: CASSQGLAGPNEQFF
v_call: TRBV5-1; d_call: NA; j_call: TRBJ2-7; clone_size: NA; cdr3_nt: TGCGCCAGCAGCTTGGAGTGGACAGATGAGCAGTACTTC; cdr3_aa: CASSLEWTDEQYF
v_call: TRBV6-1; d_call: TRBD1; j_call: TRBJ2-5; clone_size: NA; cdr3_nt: TGTGCCAGCAGTGGACAGGGGTATGAGACCCAGTACTTC; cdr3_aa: CASSGQGYETQYF
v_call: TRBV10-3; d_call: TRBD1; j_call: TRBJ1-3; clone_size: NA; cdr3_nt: TGTGCCATCAGTGAGTCGGAAACAGGGGCACGACTCACCATATATTTT; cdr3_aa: CAISESETGARLTIYF
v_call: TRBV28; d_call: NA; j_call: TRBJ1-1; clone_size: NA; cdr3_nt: TGTGCCAGCACCCTCGGGGGAGGAAGAAACACTGAAGCTTTCTTT; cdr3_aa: CASTLGGGRNTEAFF
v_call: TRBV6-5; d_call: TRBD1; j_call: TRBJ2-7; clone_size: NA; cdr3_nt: TGTGCCAGCAGGAAGAGACAGGGAAGCGAGCAGTACTTC; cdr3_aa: CASRKRQGSEQYF
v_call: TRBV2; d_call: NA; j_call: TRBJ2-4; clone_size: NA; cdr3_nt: TGTGCCAGCAGTGAGGGCAGGGTAGGATTAGCCAAAAACATTCAGTACTTC; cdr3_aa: CASSEGRVGLAKNIQYF
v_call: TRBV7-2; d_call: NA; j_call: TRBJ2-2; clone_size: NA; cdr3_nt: TGTGCCAGCAGCTTTGACAGGATTCTGAACACCGGGGAGCTGTTTTTT; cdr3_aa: CASSFDRILNTGELFF
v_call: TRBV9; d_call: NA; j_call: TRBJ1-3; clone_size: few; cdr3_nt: TGTGCCAGCAGCGTCCGGGGAACTGGAAACACCATATATTTT; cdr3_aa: CASSVRGTGNTIYF
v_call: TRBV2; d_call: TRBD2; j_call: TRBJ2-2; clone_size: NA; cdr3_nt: TGTGCCAGCAGAGGCGGGAGGGAGTGGAACACCGGGGAGCTGTTTTTT; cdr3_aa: CASRGGREWNTGELFF
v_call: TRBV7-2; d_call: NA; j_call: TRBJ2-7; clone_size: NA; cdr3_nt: TGTGCCAGCAGCTTAGGCAGGGCTTCCTACGAGCAGTACTTC; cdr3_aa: CASSLGRASYEQYF
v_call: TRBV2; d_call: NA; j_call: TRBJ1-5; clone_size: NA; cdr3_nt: TGTGCCAGCAGTGACGACAGTCCCCAGCCCCAGCATTTT; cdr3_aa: CASSDDSPQPQHF
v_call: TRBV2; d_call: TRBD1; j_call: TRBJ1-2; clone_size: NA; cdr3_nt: TGTGCCAGCAGTGAAGCCAGGGGGGCGGTTGGCTACACCTTC; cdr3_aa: CASSEARGAVGYTF
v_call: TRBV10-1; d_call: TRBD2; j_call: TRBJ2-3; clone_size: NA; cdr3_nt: TGCGCCAGAGACCTAGCGGGAGAGGCAGATACGCAGTATTTT; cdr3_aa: CARDLAGEADTQYF
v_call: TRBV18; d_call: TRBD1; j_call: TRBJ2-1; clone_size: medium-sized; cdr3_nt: TGTGCCAGCTCACCAGGACAGGGGAATGAGCAGTTCTTC; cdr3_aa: CASSPGQGNEQFF
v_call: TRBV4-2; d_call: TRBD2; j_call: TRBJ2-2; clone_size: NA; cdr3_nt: TGTGCCAGCAGTTCTCCCCGGGAGGGCGGGGAGCTGTTTTTT; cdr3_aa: CASSSPREGGELFF
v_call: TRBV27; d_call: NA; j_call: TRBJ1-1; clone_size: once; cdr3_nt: TGTGCCAGCAGTCCTCCAGGGAACACTGAAGCTTTCTTT; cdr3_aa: CASSPPGNTEAFF
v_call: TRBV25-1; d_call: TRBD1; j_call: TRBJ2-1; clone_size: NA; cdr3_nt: TGTGCCAGCAGTGGGGTCGCAGGGGGCCTCAATGAGCAGTTCTTC; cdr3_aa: CASSGVAGGLNEQFF
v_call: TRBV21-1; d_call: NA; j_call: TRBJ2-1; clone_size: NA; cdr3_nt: TGTGCCAGCAGCAAAGGGTCGAGCCGTGTCCGGGACAGGGGGCCAAGCTCCTACAATGAGCAGTTCTTC; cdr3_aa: CASSKGSSRVRDRGPSSYNEQFF
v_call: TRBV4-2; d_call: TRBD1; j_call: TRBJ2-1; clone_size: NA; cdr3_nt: TGTGCCAGCAGCCAAGCCGACAGGGGGCAATTGGATGAGCAGTTCTTC; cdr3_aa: CASSQADRGQLDEQFF
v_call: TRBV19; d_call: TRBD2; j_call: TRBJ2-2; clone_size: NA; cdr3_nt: TGTGCCAGTAGTATAGTTGCTAGCGGGAGGCACACCGGGGAGCTGTTTTTT; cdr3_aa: CASSIVASGRHTGELFF
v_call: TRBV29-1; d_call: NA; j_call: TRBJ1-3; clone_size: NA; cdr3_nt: TGCAGCGTTGATTTAGAGGATAGCTCTGGAAACACCATATATTTT; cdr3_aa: CSVDLEDSSGNTIYF
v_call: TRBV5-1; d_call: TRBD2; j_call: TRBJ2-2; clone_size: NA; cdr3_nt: TGCGCCAGCAGCTTAGGGAGGGCGACGAACACCGGGGAGCTGTTTTTT; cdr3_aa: CASSLGRATNTGELFF
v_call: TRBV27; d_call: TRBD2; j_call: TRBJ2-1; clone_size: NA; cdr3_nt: TGTGCCAGCAGTTTAGGACTAGCGGGGGCGAACTCCTACAATGAGCAGTTCTTC; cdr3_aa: CASSLGLAGANSYNEQFF
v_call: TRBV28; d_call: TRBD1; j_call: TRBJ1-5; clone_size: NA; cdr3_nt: TGTGCCAGCAGTTTAGGGACAGGATATCAGCCCCAGCATTTT; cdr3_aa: CASSLGTGYQPQHF
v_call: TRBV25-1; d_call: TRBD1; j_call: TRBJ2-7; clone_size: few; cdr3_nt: TGTGCCAGCAGTGAACTGGGACAGGGGAACGAGCAGTACTTC; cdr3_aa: CASSELGQGNEQYF
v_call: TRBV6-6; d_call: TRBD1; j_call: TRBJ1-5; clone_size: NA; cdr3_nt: TGTGCCAGCAGCTTCTCAGGGGGCGCGGCTCAGCCCCAGCATTTT; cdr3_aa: CASSFSGGAAQPQHF
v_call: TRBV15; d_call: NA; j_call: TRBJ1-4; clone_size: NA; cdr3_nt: TGTGCCACCAGCGCCCAGGTAGGTGGCGAAAAACTGTTTTTT; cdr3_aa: CATSAQVGGEKLFF
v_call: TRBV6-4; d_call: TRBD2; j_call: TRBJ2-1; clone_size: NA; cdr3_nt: TGTGCCAGCAGTCCCCTAGCGGGCGGCAATGAGCAGTTCTTC; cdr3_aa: CASSPLAGGNEQFF
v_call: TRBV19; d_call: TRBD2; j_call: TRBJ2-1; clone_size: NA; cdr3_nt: TGTGCCAGTAATGGCGGGAGTATCTACAATGAGCAGTTCTTC; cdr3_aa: CASNGGSIYNEQFF
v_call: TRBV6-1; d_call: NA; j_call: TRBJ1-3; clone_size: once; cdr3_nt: TGTGCCAGCAGTGATTATGGAAACACCATATATTTT; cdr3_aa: CASSDYGNTIYF
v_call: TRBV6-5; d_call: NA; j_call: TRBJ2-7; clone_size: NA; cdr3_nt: TGTGCCAGCAGTTACTCGACCAGGGACGAGCAGTACTTC; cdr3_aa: CASSYSTRDEQYF
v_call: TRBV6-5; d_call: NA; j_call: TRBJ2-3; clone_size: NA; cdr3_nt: TGTGCCAGCAGTTACTCTGGTTCCTCCGGTGTGACGCAGTATTTT; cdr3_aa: CASSYSGSSGVTQYF
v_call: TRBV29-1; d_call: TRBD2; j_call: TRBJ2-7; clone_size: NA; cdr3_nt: TGCAGCGTTTTCTCCGTAGCGGGGGGAACCTACGAGCAGTACTTC; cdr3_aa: CSVFSVAGGTYEQYF
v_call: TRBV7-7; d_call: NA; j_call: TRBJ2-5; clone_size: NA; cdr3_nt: TGTGCTAGCAGCCTCGACAGGAAAGAGACCCAGTACTTC; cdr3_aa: CASSLDRKETQYF
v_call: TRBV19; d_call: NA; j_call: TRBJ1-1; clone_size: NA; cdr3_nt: TGTGCCAGTAGTAGACACAGGGAAGTGGACACTGAAGCTTTCTTT; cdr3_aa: CASSRHREVDTEAFF
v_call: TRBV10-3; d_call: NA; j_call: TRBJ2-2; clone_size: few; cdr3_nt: TGTGCCAACAATAACACCGGGGAGCTGTTTTTT; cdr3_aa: CANNNTGELFF
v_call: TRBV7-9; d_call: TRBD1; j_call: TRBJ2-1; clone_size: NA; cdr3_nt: TGTGCCTCACCTTACGGGACAGGGGGGGACAATGAGCAGTTCTTC; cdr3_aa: CASPYGTGGDNEQFF
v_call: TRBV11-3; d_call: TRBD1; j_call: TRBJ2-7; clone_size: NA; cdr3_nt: TGTGCCAGCAGCTTCGACGGGACAGGGTCCTACGAGCAGTACTTC; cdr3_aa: CASSFDGTGSYEQYF
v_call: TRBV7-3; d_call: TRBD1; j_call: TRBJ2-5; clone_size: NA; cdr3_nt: TGTGCCAGCAGCCGACAGGGGGGAGAGACCCAGTACTTC; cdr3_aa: CASSRQGGETQYF
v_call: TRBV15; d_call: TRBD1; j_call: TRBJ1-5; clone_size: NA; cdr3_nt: TGTGCCACCAGCAGTGGGACAGGCCAATATAGCAATCAGCCCCAGCATTTT; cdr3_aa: CATSSGTGQYSNQPQHF
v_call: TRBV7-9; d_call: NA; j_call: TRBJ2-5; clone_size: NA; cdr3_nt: TGTGCCAGCAGCTTAGGGTTGCAGTACCAAGAGACCCAGTACTTC; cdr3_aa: CASSLGLQYQETQYF
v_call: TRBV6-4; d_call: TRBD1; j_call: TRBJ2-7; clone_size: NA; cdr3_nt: TGTGCCAGCAGAACCCCGACAGGGGGGGTGGACGAGCAGTACTTC; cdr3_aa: CASRTPTGGVDEQYF
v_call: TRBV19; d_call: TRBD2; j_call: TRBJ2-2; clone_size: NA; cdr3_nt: TGTGCCAGTAGCCTGATTAGCGGGATAAACACCGGGGAGCTGTTTTTT; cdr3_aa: CASSLISGINTGELFF
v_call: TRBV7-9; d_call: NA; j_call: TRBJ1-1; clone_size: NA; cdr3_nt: TGTGCCAGCAGCTTAACACGCTTAGAAGCTTTCTTT; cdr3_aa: CASSLTRLEAFF
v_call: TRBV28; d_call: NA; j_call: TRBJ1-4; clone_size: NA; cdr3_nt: TGTGCCAGCACGGGGTTTCCGCCAACTAATGAAAAACTGTTTTTT; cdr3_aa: CASTGFPPTNEKLFF
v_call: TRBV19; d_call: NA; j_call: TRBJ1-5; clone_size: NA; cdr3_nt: TGTGCCAGTAGTCTAGGTGGAGTCTATAGCAATCAGCCCCAGCATTTT; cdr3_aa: CASSLGGVYSNQPQHF
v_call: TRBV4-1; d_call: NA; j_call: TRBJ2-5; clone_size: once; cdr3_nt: TGCGCCAGCAGCCAAGTTTGGGGCGGCCAAGAGACCCAGTACTTC; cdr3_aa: CASSQVWGGQETQYF
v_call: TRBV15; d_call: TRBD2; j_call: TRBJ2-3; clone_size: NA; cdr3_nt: TGTGCCACCAGCCCGCCGGGAGGGGAGGATACGCAGTATTTT; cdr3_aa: CATSPPGGEDTQYF
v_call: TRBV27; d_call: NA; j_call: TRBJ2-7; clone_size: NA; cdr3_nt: TGTGCCAGCAGTTCTCGGCAGGAACGGTACGAGCAGTACTTC; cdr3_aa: CASSSRQERYEQYF